These 9 T cell receptor beta chains share one sample of origin, sequenced in a study of blood T cell repertoires in COVID-19. This table comes from immunoSEQ multiplex PCR, and its TCRdb copy is limited to in-frame clones, with some not included. This table holds under 300,000 clones, around 84% found once. Sequencing input: peripheral blood. These receptors were collected from a woman in her late teens or twenties with acute or convalescent COVID-19.

This clone was detected a few times. This chain uses TRBV19 with TRBJ2-1; 7 positions agree with TRBD2. CDR3 length: 16 amino acids. V lost 4 bases and J lost 8; bases outside the gene matches: 14. Germline CDR1 is LNHDA and CDR2 is SQIVND (reference sequence). CDR3 in DNA: TGTGCCAGTAGTAACCCGATTCTAGCGGCATGGGATGAGCAGTTCTTC. Translated: CASSNPILAAWDEQFF.

The J gene is TRBJ2-7, the V gene TRBV9; D possibly corresponds to TRBD2 (5 bases). Germline V gene sequence: CDR1 SGDLS, CDR2 YYNGEE. The V end was cut by 0 bases, the J end by 6 bases, with 13 bases between. This CDR3 has 14 residues. The CDR3 here is CASSVGWELGEQYF. DNA of the CDR3: TGTGCCAGCAGCGTAGGGTGGGAGCTGGGCGAGCAGTACTTC.

The genes are TRBV6-5 and TRBJ2-5, with a possible D match to TRBD1 (6 bases). Germline V CDR1 and CDR2: MNHEY, SVGAGI. V lost 2 bases and J lost 4, with 17 bases in between. The CDR3 sequence is 16 residues long. This CDR3 is CASSYRPWGRVETQYF. CDR3 bases: TGTGCCAGCAGTTACCGGCCCTGGGGGCGTGTAGAGACCCAGTACTTC.

The table lists this clone with a count of one. The chain employs TRBV19 and TRBJ1-5; 7 bases match TRBD1. The CDR3 runs 18 residues. V lost 6 bases, J lost 0 bases, and 14 bases stayed unmatched. In germline, CDR1 is LNHDA, CDR2 SQIVND (reference sequence). The CDR3 DNA follows: TGTGCCAGTAGATCTAGGCCGGGACAGACTTATAGCAATCAGCCCCAGCATTTT. Amino acids: CASRSRPGQTYSNQPQHF.

A single count supports this clone. CDR3 nucleotides: TGTGCCACCAGTGATTCCTGGACTAGCGGGGGTAAAAACATTCAGTACTTC. This sequence encodes CATSDSWTSGGKNIQYF. The gene calls are TRBV24-1 and TRBJ2-4; the match to TRBD2 covers 13 bases. The trim removed 2 bases at V and 4 bases at J, leaving 4 bases unmatched. The germline gives CDR1 KGHDR, CDR2 SFDVKD. The CDR3 runs 17 residues.

J is TRBJ1-2 and V is TRBV6-2 or TRBV6-3; a weak D match, TRBD1 (6 bases). The CDR3 is made up of 17 amino acids. Germline V gene lookup returns CDR1 MNHEY and CDR2 SVGEGT. Trimming cost V 0 bases and J 5 bases, with 19 bases left between them. The CDR3 spells CASSYSSFLGGPYGYTF. The DNA of the CDR3 is TGTGCCAGCAGTTACTCGTCCTTTTTGGGGGGGCCTTATGGCTACACCTTC.

The chain links TRBV5-4 to TRBJ2-2; 8 nucleotides align to TRBD2. The germline V gene encodes CDR1 SGHNT and CDR2 YYREEE (reference sequence). The CDR3 is 18 residues long. V trimming: 4 bases; J trimming: 0 bases; junction bases outside the gene matches: 11. The CDR3 loop is CASSDGPGGLANTGELFF. CDR3 sequence (DNA): TGTGCCAGCAGCGACGGGCCGGGAGGGCTCGCGAACACCGGGGAGCTGTTTTTT.

The rearrangement joins TRBV6-5 to TRBJ1-1; perhaps TRBD1 as D (5 bases). The CDR3 runs 13 residues. From germline, CDR1 is MNHEY and CDR2 SVGAGI. Trimming removed 7 bases from V and 3 bases from J, with 12 bases in between. The CDR3 sequence: CASIGSGDTEAFF. The CDR3 bases are TGTGCCAGCATTGGGTCGGGGGACACTGAAGCTTTCTTT.

The chain links TRBV9 to TRBJ2-5, with TRBD2 identical over 7 bases. Germline CDR1 SGDLS, CDR2 YYNGEE. V lost 0 bases, J lost 5 bases, and 10 bases stayed unmatched. The CDR3 has 16 residues. Here the CDR3 reads CASSVVEGGPTETQYF. The CDR3 coding sequence is TGTGCCAGCAGCGTAGTCGAGGGAGGGCCGACGGAGACCCAGTACTTC.